This TCR beta chain was identified during a study of T cell changes during pregnancy in multiple sclerosis. Clones were sequenced by immunoSEQ multiplex PCR, and TCRdb holds only the in-frame ones, with some missing. The sample carries about 46,000 clones, just over 90% recorded once. Germline assignment: CDR1 SGDLS and CDR2 YYNGEE. This CDR3 has 13 amino acids. V lost 5 bases, J lost 6 bases, and 5 bases stayed unmatched. The gene calls are TRBV9 and TRBJ1-5; 7 positions agree with TRBD1. The sequence derives from a female donor with multiple sclerosis, enrolled in a pregnancy study. The sequenced sample was CD8+ T cells from peripheral blood mononuclear cells, obtained after pregnancy. The CDR3 protein is CASSPGGGQPQHF. The CDR3 DNA reads TGTGCCAGCAGTCCAGGGGGAGGTCAGCCCCAGCATTTT.